Each of the 5 T cell receptor beta chains below was sequenced from the same sample in a study of cytomegalovirus exposure and HLA in healthy donors. With 60 Vbeta and 13 Jbeta primers, the PCR was carried out. The repertoire was sequenced with immunoSEQ multiplex PCR; TCRdb's copy has only in-frame clones and lacks some. The sample includes around 110,000 clones, 81% seen only once; the top ten take 3% to 4%. Sequenced input: PBMCs. The receptors were gathered from a woman younger than 45 in good health and CMV-seronegative.

V is TRBV6-1 and J is TRBJ2-2; 8 positions match TRBD1. With V trimmed by 4 bases and J by 1 base, 2 bases remained unmatched. Germline V gene lookup returns CDR1 MNHNS and CDR2 SASEGT. There are 15 residues in the CDR3. CDR3 sequence (DNA): TGTGCCAGCAGTGGACAGGGGCGGAACACCGGGGAGCTGTTTTTT. It encodes CASSGQGRNTGELFF.

The rearrangement links TRBV25-1 to TRBJ1-2, with 8 bases that match TRBD1. Germline assignment: CDR1 MGHDK and CDR2 SYGVNS. The CDR3 has 16 residues. The V segment lost 4 bases and the J segment 3 bases; nucleotides outside the gene matches: 10. The CDR3: CASSGSRTGSYYGYTF. The DNA for the CDR3 is TGTGCCAGCAGTGGATCTCGGACAGGGAGCTACTATGGCTACACCTTC.

CDR3 in amino acids: CASSSERGYEQYF. DNA for the CDR3: TGTGCCAGCAGCTCAGAACGGGGGTACGAGCAGTACTTC. This chain uses TRBV6-4 with TRBJ2-7; a possible D gene is TRBD2 (6 bases). Germline CDR1 is MRHNA and CDR2 is SNTAGT. The CDR3 has 13 amino acids. The V gene lost 6 bases and the J gene lost 4 bases, with 13 bases spanning the gap.

This chain joins TRBV27 and TRBJ1-1; D unclear. The CDR3 contains 11 residues. Germline-derived CDR1 and CDR2 are MNHEY and SMNVEV (reference sequence). Trimming stripped 5 bases from V and 10 bases from J, with 11 bases between. In DNA form, the CDR3 reads TGTGCCAGCAGTACGGGGATTGCAGCTTTCTTT. Protein sequence: CASSTGIAAFF.

The chain recombines TRBV15 with TRBJ1-4; 12 nucleotides match TRBD1. V was pared by 4 bases and J by 10 bases, with 7 bases of the junction left unmatched. This CDR3 has 15 residues. Germline lookup yields CDR1 LNHNV and CDR2 YYDKDF (reference sequence). The CDR3 spells CATSTGQGASSKLFF. The CDR3 nucleotides are TGTGCCACCAGCACGGGACAGGGGGCCTCTTCAAAACTGTTTTTT.